This T cell receptor (beta chain) is drawn from a study of Graves' ophthalmopathy and Graves' hyperthyroidism. Overall study findings and caveats: The model predicted ophthalmopathy progression with roughly 71% sensitivity and less than 85% specificity.

Regarding this clonotype: Its specificity is not known.

The CDR3 length is 13 residues. Per germline, CDR1 DFQATT and CDR2 SNEGSKA (reference sequence). V lost 4 bases and J 4 bases, leaving 13 bases between the germline ends. TCR beta CDR3 regions were amplified from RNA transcripts. An initial RT-PCR round employing HTBI primers preceded a second-round multiplex PCR. TCRdb itself ran the multiplex PCR reads through MiXCR, one entry per CDR3 protein. In the table there are over a million distinct CDR3 sequences, less than 45% of which are singletons. The genes are TRBV20-1 and TRBJ1-1, with D perhaps matching TRBD1 (5 bases). This receptor was identified in an adult man with Graves' hyperthyroidism. Sequenced input: peripheral blood or thyroid tissue (not recorded which). Written as DNA, the CDR3 is TGCAGTGCTAAGGCAGGGTTGGCCACTGAAGCTTTCTTT. Its translation: CSAKAGLATEAFF.